A few counts support the clone carrying this TCR beta chain. What it binds is not known. The data were taken from a study of spatial heterogeneity in lung cancer. Overall study: Sequences of the beta chain were consistently detected in greater numbers than alpha-chain sequences. Overall study findings and caveats: The study found ubiquitous expanded tumor TCRs in blood more at resection than follow-up.

The time point: sample taken at primary tumor resection. The donors were about 67 patients with non-small cell lung cancer that was early-stage and untreated. Sequencing was performed on whole RNA extracted from tumor and nontumor lung tissue, or from frozen PBMC, and the material was left unsorted. MiXCR was run by TCRdb on the 5' RACE reads, yielding one entry per CDR3 protein. The profile covers about 27,000 distinct CDR3 sequences, with about 7.6% appearing a single time and over 11% taken by the ten largest. This CDR3 region has 15 residues. Trimming removed 4 bases at V and 3 bases at J, with 14 bases between. The V gene's germline CDR1 is SGDLS and CDR2 YYNGEE.

Here the sequenced sample was PBMCs, taken at surgery. The chain recombines TRBV9 with TRBJ2-4, with D unclear. The TCR was taken from a male donor with early-stage non-small cell lung cancer. CDR3 sequence reads: CASSYDGNLKNIQYF. In DNA, the CDR3 is TGTGCCAGCAGCTACGATGGGAACCTCAAAAACATTCAGTACTTC.